The rows below give T cell receptor beta chains drawn from one sample of a study of CD8 T cells in Susac syndrome. TCRdb re-called the immunoSEQ multiplex PCR reads through MiXCR, storing one row per CDR3 protein. Among about 400,000 distinct CDR3 sequences, 75% to 90% were seen once, and the ten largest hold around 0.12%. The material sequenced was CD8+ T cells from PBMCs. The source is a human donor with multiple sclerosis. CDR3s include the opening cysteine and the closing phenylalanine or tryptophan. The D gene is left open where the match is weak. For some rows the clone size is stated as once, few or many, or as a class when expanded; others skip it.

abundance: NA
j_gene: TRBJ2-1
v_gene: TRBV18
d_gene: NA
CDR3aa: CASSRASKGTPYNEQFF
CDR3nt: TGTGCCAGCTCACGGGCGTCTAAGGGGACCCCCTACAATGAGCAGTTCTTC

abundance: NA
j_gene: TRBJ2-5
v_gene: TRBV29-1
d_gene: NA
CDR3aa: CSVVAVADQETQYF
CDR3nt: TGCAGCGTCGTTGCGGTAGCGGATCAAGAGACCCAGTACTTC

abundance: few
j_gene: TRBJ2-5
v_gene: TRBV6-2/TRBV6-3
d_gene: NA
CDR3aa: CASSYGGTQYF
CDR3nt: TGTGCCAGCAGTTACGGGGGGACCCAGTACTTC

abundance: NA
j_gene: TRBJ1-1
v_gene: TRBV12-3/TRBV12-4
d_gene: TRBD1
CDR3aa: CASSLSGGKTEAFF
CDR3nt: TGTGCCAGCAGTTTATCAGGGGGAAAGACTGAAGCTTTCTTT

abundance: NA
j_gene: TRBJ2-1
v_gene: TRBV27
d_gene: TRBD2
CDR3aa: CASSLPSGGPHHEQFF
CDR3nt: TGTGCCAGCAGCCTACCTAGCGGAGGGCCTCATCATGAGCAGTTCTTC

abundance: NA
j_gene: TRBJ2-1
v_gene: TRBV12-3/TRBV12-4
d_gene: TRBD1
CDR3aa: CASSPGTGNNEQFF
CDR3nt: TGTGCCAGCAGTCCAGGGACAGGGAACAATGAGCAGTTCTTC

abundance: once
j_gene: TRBJ1-1
v_gene: TRBV4-1
d_gene: NA
CDR3aa: CASSQDRGDEAFF
CDR3nt: TGCGCCAGCAGCCAAGATAGGGGAGATGAAGCTTTCTTT

abundance: NA
j_gene: TRBJ1-3
v_gene: TRBV7-6
d_gene: TRBD1
CDR3aa: CASSLFSTGAGNTIYF
CDR3nt: TGTGCCAGCAGCTTATTCTCGACAGGGGCTGGAAACACCATATATTTT

abundance: NA
j_gene: TRBJ2-2
v_gene: TRBV12-3/TRBV12-4
d_gene: NA
CDR3aa: CASIPGGQPSNTGELFF
CDR3nt: TGTGCCAGCATTCCTGGTGGACAGCCATCGAACACCGGGGAGCTGTTTTTT

abundance: NA
j_gene: TRBJ2-7
v_gene: TRBV7-9
d_gene: NA
CDR3aa: CASSPWDTSYEQYF
CDR3nt: TGTGCCAGCAGCCCCTGGGACACTTCCTACGAGCAGTACTTC

abundance: NA
j_gene: TRBJ2-3
v_gene: TRBV20-1
d_gene: TRBD2
CDR3aa: CSVVSGREGDTQYF
CDR3nt: TGCAGTGTAGTTAGCGGGAGAGAGGGGGATACGCAGTATTTT

abundance: NA
j_gene: TRBJ1-1
v_gene: TRBV7-6
d_gene: NA
CDR3aa: CASSLDQWGTEAFF
CDR3nt: TGTGCCAGCAGCTTAGACCAGTGGGGCACTGAAGCTTTCTTT

abundance: NA
j_gene: TRBJ2-7
v_gene: TRBV20-1
d_gene: NA
CDR3aa: CSASADILYEQYF
CDR3nt: TGCAGTGCTAGCGCAGACATCCTATACGAGCAGTACTTC